The 26 T cell receptor beta chains given below trace back to one sample, sequenced in a study of glioma-infiltrating T cells after dendritic cell vaccination. Repertoires were generated with immunoSEQ multiplex PCR, while TCRdb's copy carries only in-frame clones and drops some. The sample contains 93,000 or so clones, about four fifths of which appear only once. This specimen consisted of blood, obtained before dendritic cell vaccination. The receptors originated from a human donor with glioblastoma.

The chain links TRBV9 to TRBJ1-6; D is uncertain. The CDR3 is made up of 14 amino acids. V lost 3 bases and J lost 5, with 9 bases in between. Per the germline V gene, CDR1 is SGDLS and CDR2 is YYNGEE. CDR3 in DNA: TGTGCCAGCAGCGCCGGGATTCATAATTCACCCCTCCACTTT. Translating gives CASSAGIHNSPLHF. Combining the CDR3 with reference TRBV9 and TRBJ1-6 gives the whole variable domain DSGVTQTPKHLITATGQRVTLRCSPRSGDLSVYWYQQSLDQGLQFLIQYYNGEERAKGNILERFSAQQFPDLHSELNLSSLELGDSALYFCASSAGIHNSPLHFGNGTRLTVT.

The chain has TRBV20-1 and TRBJ1-4; no firm D call. The CDR3 runs to 10 residues. The V gene's germline CDR1 is DFQATT and CDR2 SNEGSKA (reference sequence). Deletions cut 6 bases from V and 5 bases from J, with 4 bases between. CDR3: CSAGNEKLFF. CDR3 DNA sequence: TGCAGTGCCGGGAATGAAAAACTGTTTTTT.

The chain joins TRBV7-6 to TRBJ1-3; D not resolved. Germline V lookup: CDR1 SGHVS, CDR2 FNYEAQ. The germline V and J ends were trimmed by 2 bases and 3 bases, with 11 bases remaining between them. The CDR3 runs to 15 residues. The CDR3 DNA reads as TGTGCCAGCAGCTTATCCCGGGTGGGTGGAAACACCATATATTTT. Translation: CASSLSRVGGNTIYF.

Remarks on this clone: The sample contains more than one DNA sequence encoding this CDR3. The V gene is TRBV4-1, the J gene TRBJ2-5; TRBD1 matches at 7 bases. Looked up from germline, CDR1 is MGHRA and CDR2 is YSYEKL. This CDR3 is built from 16 residues. Germline trimming cut 1 base from V and 5 bases from J; bases unmatched to any gene: 10. CDR3 nucleotides: TGCGCCAGCAGCCAAGGCCCTGACAGGGTGGGGGAGACCCAGTACTTC. It encodes CASSQGPDRVGETQYF.

J is TRBJ1-1 and V is TRBV10-1; 11 bases are a match to TRBD1. After removal of 8 bases from V and 2 bases from J, the junction contained 4 bases not matched to a gene. This CDR3 is 14 amino acids long. Looked up from germline, CDR1 is WNHNN and CDR2 is SYGVQD (reference sequence). The CDR3 is CASGRTGGNTEAFF. Here the CDR3 DNA reads TGCGCCAGCGGTAGGACAGGGGGCAACACTGAAGCTTTCTTT.

This clone was counted only a few times. The chain's CDR3 is CASSGWTGDGYTF. The CDR3 DNA reads as TGTGCCAGCAGTGGCTGGACAGGGGATGGCTACACCTTC. V gene TRBV6-5 combines with J gene TRBJ1-2; 9 bases match TRBD1. The V and J ends lost 5 bases and 6 bases, in that order; junction bases with no gene match: 4. The CDR3 runs 13 residues. The germline CDR1 and CDR2 sequences are MNHEY and SVGAGI.

As regards this clone: Its ends do not fully match the called genes, so a read error is possible. V and J are TRBV5-6 and TRBJ2-2; either TRBD1 or TRBD2 may supply D (6 bases each). The CDR3 consists of 16 residues. In germline, CDR1 is SGHDT, CDR2 YYEEEE. CDR3 residues: CASRLGGLNSAGELFF. The CDR3 DNA is TGTGCCAGCAGGTTGGGGGGCCTGAACAGCGCCGGGGAGCTGTTTTTT.

The chain links TRBV29-1 to TRBJ2-3; 11 bases agree with TRBD2. This CDR3 has 14 amino acids. Germline CDR1 SQVTM, CDR2 ANQGSEA. CDR3 region: CSGGTSGRSDTQYF. CDR3 sequence (DNA): TGCAGTGGGGGGACTAGCGGCCGATCGGATACGCAGTATTTT.

The chain uses TRBV4-1 and TRBJ2-3, with 12 bases that match TRBD2. Germline trimming cut 4 bases from V and 8 bases from J; bases unmatched to any gene: 4. The CDR3 has 14 amino acids. From germline, CDR1 is MGHRA and CDR2 YSYEKL. CDR3 residues: CASSPSGGDATQYF. The CDR3 DNA reads as TGCGCCAGCAGCCCTAGCGGGGGGGACGCTACGCAGTATTTT.

The chain couples TRBV30 to TRBJ2-3, with a weak D call TRBD2 (5 bases). CDR1 and CDR2 from the germline V gene are GTSNPN and SVGIG (reference sequence). V was clipped by 0 bases and J by 2 bases, with 9 bases between them. The CDR3 consists of 14 residues. CDR3 amino acids: CAWSVTGNTDTQYF. The DNA for the CDR3 is TGTGCCTGGAGTGTAACGGGGAACACAGATACGCAGTATTTT. Full variable domain (remainder filled in from reference TRBV30 and TRBJ2-3): SQTIHQWPATLVQPVGSPLSLECTVEGTSNPNLYWYRQAAGRGLQLLFYSVGIGQISSEVPQNLSASRPQDRQFILSSKKLLLSDSGFYLCAWSVTGNTDTQYFGPGTRLTVL.

This clone appeared a few times. The chain employs TRBV6-1 and TRBJ2-3; the match to TRBD2 covers 8 bases. V lost 7 bases, J lost 6 bases, and 9 bases stayed unmatched. Germline CDR1 reads MNHNS; CDR2 reads SASEGT. This CDR3 has 14 residues. In nucleotides, the CDR3 is TGTGCCAGCACCCGAGCAGCGGGAGCGGATACGCAGTATTTT. Translating it yields CASTRAAGADTQYF.

The V call is TRBV2, the J call TRBJ2-1; D remains unclear. Germline V gives CDR1 SNHLY, CDR2 FYNNEI. The CDR3 extends over 14 amino acids. The V end was cut by 4 bases, the J end by 2 bases, with 9 bases between. DNA for the CDR3: TGTGCCAGCAGTGTATTGAGAGCCTACAATGAGCAGTTCTTC. Encoded protein: CASSVLRAYNEQFF. Using reference TRBV2 and TRBJ2-1 for the parts outside the CDR3, the full variable domain is EPEVTQTPSHQVTQMGQEVILRCVPISNHLYFYWYRQILGQKVEFLVSFYNNEISEKSEIFDDQFSVERPDGSNFTLKIRSTKLEDSAMYFCASSVLRAYNEQFFGPGTRLTVL.

The V gene is TRBV5-1, the J gene TRBJ1-1; a weak D match, TRBD1 (5 bases). Germline CDR1 SGHRS, CDR2 YFSETQ. Trimming left V 0 bases short and J 5 bases short, with 14 bases between. The CDR3 runs 15 residues. For the CDR3, the DNA is TGCGCCAGCAGCTTGGGGGGGTACCGGGGGACTGAAGCTTTCTTT. It codes for CASSLGGYRGTEAFF. Combining the CDR3 with reference TRBV5-1 and TRBJ1-1 gives the whole variable domain KAGVTQTPRYLIKTRGQQVTLSCSPISGHRSVSWYQQTPGQGLQFLFEYFSETQRNKGNFPGRFSGRQFSNSRSEMNVSTLELGDSALYLCASSLGGYRGTEAFFGQGTRLTVV.

Remarks on this clone: The junction differs from germline at one of its ends, possibly a read error. The same CDR3 is also encoded by other DNA sequences in this sample. V usage is TRBV5-1 and J usage is TRBJ1-1; D is uncertain. The CDR3 covers 15 residues. Germline V gives CDR1 SGHRS, CDR2 YFSETQ. Here the CDR3 DNA reads TGCGCCAGCAGCTTCTTTGGAGGGCCGAACACCGAAGCTTTCTTT. Its protein is CASSFFGGPNTEAFF.

The chain employs TRBV27 and TRBJ1-2, with TRBD1 matching over 9 bases. With 6 bases clipped from V and 2 bases from J, the junction kept 7 bases outside the gene matches. This CDR3 contains 15 residues. Per germline, CDR1 MNHEY and CDR2 SMNVEV (reference sequence). The CDR3 here is CASRSKGQGNYGYTF. The CDR3 nucleotides read TGTGCCAGCAGGTCCAAGGGACAGGGAAACTATGGCTACACCTTC.

The chain uses TRBV5-1 and TRBJ2-1; TRBD2 matches 8 bases. Germline V CDR1 and CDR2: SGHRS, YFSETQ. Losses at the gene ends were 4 bases for V and 0 bases for J; bases not matched to a gene: 3. The CDR3 has 15 amino acids. This CDR3 is CASSPSGSSYNEQFF. The CDR3 bases are TGCGCCAGCAGCCCCAGCGGGAGCTCCTACAATGAGCAGTTCTTC.

The gene calls are TRBV28 and TRBJ2-7, with 12 bases identical to TRBD2. This CDR3 comprises 15 residues. V was pared by 3 bases and J by 7 bases, with 7 bases of the junction left unmatched. Germline V gives CDR1 MDHEN, CDR2 SYDVKM. The CDR3 region has the DNA TGTGCCAGCAGTTTTGTTACTAGCGGGAGGACGGAGCAGTACTTC. This codes for CASSFVTSGRTEQYF.

The V call is TRBV5-1, the J call TRBJ1-3; 9 bases agree with TRBD1. Trimming at V came to 3 bases and at J to 2 bases, leaving 9 bases not matched to a gene. CDR1 and CDR2 from the germline V gene are SGHRS and YFSETQ. CDR3 length equals 17 residues. CDR3 sequence reads: CASSWGQGRGAGNTIYF. The CDR3 bases are TGCGCCAGCAGCTGGGGACAGGGAAGGGGAGCTGGAAACACCATATATTTT.

The chain is built from TRBV7-3 and TRBJ2-5; 10 nucleotides align to TRBD1. V shed 4 bases and J 5 bases; nucleotides not matched to a gene: 10. The CDR3 spans 16 residues. The germline CDR1 and CDR2 sequences are SGHTA and FQGTGA. Written as DNA, the CDR3 is TGTGCCAGCAGCTCGATGGGACAGGGGATCGGGGAGACCCAGTACTTC. Its translation is CASSSMGQGIGETQYF. Looking up the rest from reference TRBV7-3 and TRBJ2-5 gives the full variable domain: GAGVSQTPSNKVTEKGKYVELRCDPISGHTALYWYRQSLGQGPEFLIYFQGTGAADDSGLPNDRFFAVRPEGSVSTLKIQRTERGDSAVYLCASSSMGQGIGETQYFGPGTRLLVL.

The chain links TRBV19 to TRBJ2-5; possibly TRBD2 for D (5 bases). V was trimmed by 6 bases and J by 5 bases, leaving 22 bases between them. The CDR3 has 16 amino acids. Germline CDR1 is LNHDA and CDR2 is SQIVND (reference sequence). CDR3 coding DNA: TGTGCCAGTAGCCCCACCGGTAGGACGTCGGGGGAGACCCAGTACTTC. Protein sequence: CASSPTGRTSGETQYF.

The chain links TRBV5-4 to TRBJ2-1; D not resolved. The ends were cut back, 0 bases at V and 6 bases at J, with 7 bases in the middle. The germline V gene has CDR1 SGHNT and CDR2 YYREEE (reference sequence). CDR3 length: 13 amino acids. DNA for the CDR3: TGTGCCAGCAGCTTGGCTCCCTTCAATGAGCAGTTCTTC. It codes for CASSLAPFNEQFF.

This clone was counted at least ten times. V usage is TRBV29-1 and J usage is TRBJ2-7; 7 bases line up with TRBD1. V dropped 7 bases and J dropped 6; count of bases not matched to a gene: 12. The CDR3 runs to 13 residues. The V gene's germline CDR1 is SQVTM and CDR2 ANQGSEA. CDR3 region: CSAQSRQGSEQYF. CDR3 in DNA: TGCAGCGCCCAGAGTAGACAGGGCTCCGAGCAGTACTTC.

This chain uses TRBV19 with TRBJ2-2; tentative D call: TRBD2 (6 bases). V was trimmed by 5 bases and J by 1 base, leaving 11 bases between them. This CDR3 has 15 amino acids. Looked up from germline, CDR1 is LNHDA and CDR2 is SQIVND (reference sequence). CDR3 protein: CASSASGLNTGELFF. As DNA, the CDR3 is TGTGCCAGTAGTGCGAGCGGGTTGAACACCGGGGAGCTGTTTTTT. Full variable domain (rest looked up from reference TRBV19 and TRBJ2-2): DGGITQSPKYLFRKEGQNVTLSCEQNLNHDAMYWYRQDPGQGLRLIYYSQIVNDFQKGDIAEGYSVSREKKESFPLTVTSAQKNPTAFYLCASSASGLNTGELFFGEGSRLTVL.

The genes are TRBV6-5 and TRBJ2-5, with 12 bases that match TRBD2. The trim removed 4 bases at V and 3 bases at J, leaving 6 bases unmatched. CDR3 size: 16 residues. The germline V gene has CDR1 MNHEY and CDR2 SVGAGI. CDR3 amino acids: CASSFHRTSGEETQYF. CDR3 sequence (DNA): TGTGCCAGCAGTTTCCATAGGACTAGCGGGGAAGAGACCCAGTACTTC.

This clone has more than one count but fewer than ten. V usage is TRBV7-8 and J usage is TRBJ2-1, with 11 bases identical to TRBD2. This CDR3 has 20 residues. The germline V gene encodes CDR1 SGHVS and CDR2 FQNEAQ. The trim removed 2 bases at V and 4 bases at J, leaving 16 bases unmatched. The CDR3 reads CASSLRASGGKLAGYNEQFF. The CDR3, as DNA: TGTGCCAGCAGCTTACGGGCTAGCGGGGGGAAGCTAGCGGGATACAATGAGCAGTTCTTC.

The V call is TRBV6-5, the J call TRBJ2-3, with 9 bases lining up with TRBD2. This CDR3 contains 16 residues. J was trimmed by 2 bases and V by 2 bases; bases with no gene match: 5. Germline-derived CDR1 and CDR2 are MNHEY and SVGAGI. The CDR3 nucleotides are TGTGCCAGCAGTTACGGGTCTAGCGGGGACACAGATACGCAGTATTTT. This sequence encodes CASSYGSSGDTDTQYF.